This T cell receptor beta chain was captured in a study of CD8+CD57+ T cells in acquired aplastic anemia. Turning to this clonotype: The antigen is not known.

TCR beta VDJ and CDR3 profiling used genomic DNA as template. Each CDR3 protein gets one entry after TCRdb re-called the reads with MiXCR. The sample includes 200,000 to 250,000 distinct CDR3 sequences, roughly 50% of them seen just once. All sequencing subjects had displayed CD8+CD57+ cell expansion on flow cytometry. Prior therapy had not been administered to any patient at the time of blood sampling. This CDR3 contains 17 residues. Germline CDR1 and CDR2: KGHDR and SFDVKD. Regarding the study as a whole: Researchers report that 25 to 30 CD8+ CDR3 sequences appeared in both patients and controls.

This sequence joins TRBV24-1 and TRBJ2-7; 7 bases are shared with TRBD1. The better agreement between TRBJ2-5 and the DNA end casts doubt on the J call. The sequence derives from a human donor with aplastic anemia. The specimen sequenced was sorted CD4+, CD8+, or CD8+CD57+ T cells (not recorded which) from PBMCs. CDR3 sequence: CATSDPRPTGKEETQYF. The CDR3 nucleotides are TGTGCCACCAGTGACCCTCGACCGACAGGGAAGGAAGAGACCCAGTACTTC.